The next 27 T cell receptor beta chains were all read from a single sample in a study of T cell changes during pregnancy in multiple sclerosis. Measured with immunoSEQ multiplex PCR; TCRdb has only the in-frame clones, and not every one. The sample holds 75,000 to 80,000 clones, 70% to 90% seen once. Sequences were derived from peripheral blood, sampled before pregnancy. These receptor sequences come from a female donor with multiple sclerosis, enrolled in a pregnancy study.

Written as DNA, the CDR3 is TGTGCCAGCCAGGGCGACTATGGCTACACCTTC. Its translation: CASQGDYGYTF. V and J are TRBV7-9 and TRBJ1-2; D is perhaps TRBD1 (5 bases). The CDR3 has 11 residues. Germline loops: CDR1 SEHNR, CDR2 FQNEAQ (reference sequence). V was cut by 8 bases and J by 3 bases, with 7 bases left in between.

This chain links TRBV4-1 with TRBJ2-3; 7 nucleotides line up with TRBD2. In germline, CDR1 is MGHRA, CDR2 YSYEKL. There are 12 residues in the CDR3. The V segment lost 4 bases and the J segment 6 bases; nucleotides outside the gene matches: 1. The CDR3 loop reads CASSPRGDTQYF. The CDR3 DNA reads TGCGCCAGCAGCCCGCGGGGGGATACGCAGTATTTT.

J is TRBJ2-1 and V is TRBV9; 9 bases agree with TRBD2. The CDR3 covers 14 residues. Per the germline V gene, CDR1 is SGDLS and CDR2 is YYNGEE. The V and J ends lost 7 bases and 9 bases, in that order; junction bases with no gene match: 11. The DNA of the CDR3 is TGTGCCAGCGAGCCCAGCGGGGGGCCGGGTGAGCAGTTCTTC. It translates to CASEPSGGPGEQFF.

This clone has at least ten counts. The chain recombines TRBV29-1 with TRBJ1-1; 9 positions agree with TRBD1. J was trimmed by 0 bases and V by 4 bases; bases with no gene match: 6. CDR3 length: 15 amino acids. The germline CDR1 and CDR2 sequences are SQVTM and ANQGSEA. Written as DNA, the CDR3 is TGCAGCGTTGCCCCGGGACAGGGAATGAACACTGAAGCTTTCTTT. This sequence encodes CSVAPGQGMNTEAFF. The complete variable domain, with remaining parts taken from reference TRBV29-1 and TRBJ1-1, reads SAVISQKPSRDICQRGTSLTIQCQVDSQVTMMFWYRQQPGQSLTLIATANQGSEATYESGFVIDKFPISRPNLTFSTLTVSNMSPEDSSIYLCSVAPGQGMNTEAFFGQGTRLTVV.

V and J are TRBV20-1 and TRBJ2-7, with a weak D call TRBD1 (5 bases). Trimming took 6 bases from V and 4 from J, leaving 10 bases between them. The germline V gene has CDR1 DFQATT and CDR2 SNEGSKA (reference sequence). The CDR3 extends over 11 amino acids. CDR3 sequence reads: CSASRVYEQYF. The CDR3 DNA is TGCAGTGCCTCCAGGGTGTACGAGCAGTACTTC.

For this clone: This sample includes further DNA sequences coding for the same CDR3. The V gene is TRBV9, the J gene TRBJ1-5, with 7 bases identical to TRBD1. Germline V gives CDR1 SGDLS, CDR2 YYNGEE. This CDR3 is 15 amino acids long. V gave up 0 bases and J gave up 4 bases; unmatched junction bases: 4. Here the CDR3 reads CASSVGQGLNQPQHF. DNA for the CDR3: TGTGCCAGCAGCGTAGGACAGGGCTTAAATCAGCCCCAGCATTTT. The variable domain in full, completed from reference TRBV9 and TRBJ1-5, reads DSGVTQTPKHLITATGQRVTLRCSPRSGDLSVYWYQQSLDQGLQFLIQYYNGEERAKGNILERFSAQQFPDLHSELNLSSLELGDSALYFCASSVGQGLNQPQHFGDGTRLSIL.

The CDR3 reads CASSEGQGEETQYF. The DNA for the CDR3 is TGCGCCAGCAGCGAAGGACAGGGGGAAGAGACCCAGTACTTC. V gene TRBV10-1 combines with J gene TRBJ2-5, with TRBD1 identical over 10 bases. V trimming: 6 bases; J trimming: 3 bases; junction bases outside the gene matches: 4. This CDR3 has 14 amino acids. CDR1 and CDR2 from the germline V gene are WNHNN and SYGVQD (reference sequence).

This chain joins TRBV5-1 and TRBJ2-1; 8 bases fit TRBD2. V lost 0 bases to trimming and J lost 4 bases; unmatched junction nucleotides: 3. The CDR3 contains 15 residues. Germline values: CDR1 SGHRS, CDR2 YFSETQ. The CDR3 loop reads CASSLGGGIYNEQFF. The CDR3 nucleotides read TGCGCCAGCAGCTTGGGCGGGGGGATTTACAATGAGCAGTTCTTC.

CDR3 loop: CASSPRQGEDYEQYF. In nucleotides, the CDR3 is TGTGCCAGCTCACCGAGACAGGGGGAGGACTACGAGCAGTACTTC. The chain links TRBV18 to TRBJ2-5; 9 bases map to TRBD1. The DNA end lines up better with TRBJ2-7; the J call may be wrong. CDR1 is KGHSH, CDR2 LQKENI, per germline. The length of the CDR3 is 15 residues.

The V call is TRBV7-2, the J call TRBJ2-7; TRBD2 matches 7 bases. V was pared by 0 bases and J by 4 bases, with 9 bases of the junction left unmatched. Germline V gene data show CDR1 as SGHTA and CDR2 as FQGNSA. The CDR3 is 16 amino acids. CDR3 sequence: CASSLAATSRTYEQYF. Here the CDR3 DNA reads TGTGCCAGCAGCTTAGCGGCGACTAGCCGGACTTACGAGCAGTACTTC.

The chain carries TRBV14 and TRBJ2-3, with 15 bases fitting TRBD2. The CDR3 has 18 amino acids. The V gene's germline CDR1 is SGHDN and CDR2 FVKESK. V lost 2 bases and J lost 1; bases outside the gene matches: 4. CDR3 region: CASSQPGLAGGRTDTQYF. CDR3 nucleotide sequence: TGTGCCAGCAGCCAACCGGGACTAGCGGGGGGACGCACAGATACGCAGTATTTT.

The chain joins TRBV28 to TRBJ1-2, with D tentatively TRBD1 (5 bases). The V end lost 8 bases, the J end lost 4 bases, and 20 bases lay between the germline ends. Germline assignment: CDR1 MDHEN and CDR2 SYDVKM. The CDR3 runs to 15 residues. The CDR3 nucleotides read TGTGCCAGCGCCATGGGTCCAGGGAATCTCTATGGCTACACCTTC. Encoded protein: CASAMGPGNLYGYTF.

As concerns this clone: Sequence at one end of the junction differs from germline and may be a read error. The CDR3 protein is CASRPGTGIQETQYF. The CDR3 coding sequence is TGTGCTAGCAGACCCGGGACAGGGATCCAAGAGACCCAGTACTTC. V gene TRBV7-7 combines with J gene TRBJ2-5; TRBD1 aligns across 9 bases. The CDR3 sequence is 15 residues long. In germline, CDR1 is SSHAT, CDR2 FNYEAQ (reference sequence).

This clone was seen a handful of times. This chain joins TRBV28 and TRBJ1-2, with 9 bases that match TRBD1. This CDR3 has 16 amino acids. Germline CDR1 MDHEN, CDR2 SYDVKM. Losses at the gene ends were 5 bases for V and 8 bases for J; bases not matched to a gene: 15. This CDR3 reads CASSENRGPSRGGYTF. In nucleotides, the CDR3 is TGTGCCAGCAGTGAGAACAGGGGGCCCTCGCGGGGAGGCTACACCTTC.

This clone appeared a single time. This chain joins TRBV30 and TRBJ2-7, with TRBD2 as a possible D gene (5 bases). Germline values: CDR1 GTSNPN, CDR2 SVGIG (reference sequence). CDR3 length: 11 amino acids. Trimming removed 3 bases from V and 2 bases from J, with 5 bases in between. The chain's CDR3 is CAWSGAYEQYF. CDR3 bases: TGTGCCTGGAGCGGGGCCTACGAGCAGTACTTC.

The chain uses TRBV5-1 and TRBJ1-2, with D tentatively TRBD1 (6 bases). This CDR3 has 15 amino acids. The V end lost 4 bases, the J end lost 4 bases, and 17 bases lay between the germline ends. Germline assignment: CDR1 SGHRS and CDR2 YFSETQ. CDR3 loop: CASSLTGSELYGYTF. The CDR3 DNA sequence: TGCGCCAGCAGCCTGACAGGTAGTGAACTCTATGGCTACACCTTC.

The CDR3 bases are TGTGCCAGCAGACACAAGGTGGGGGGGTCCCCCTACAATGAGCAGTTCTTC. Translation: CASRHKVGGSPYNEQFF. The chain carries TRBV14 and TRBJ2-1; 7 bases are shared with TRBD2. With 6 bases clipped from V and 2 bases from J, the junction kept 13 bases outside the gene matches. The germline V gene has CDR1 SGHDN and CDR2 FVKESK. This CDR3 comprises 17 residues.

The CDR3 nucleotides are TGCAGCGTTGAAGTATCGGACAGCGGGGTTAAGTACTTC. This codes for CSVEVSDSGVKYF. This chain connects TRBV29-1 to TRBJ2-7; D may be TRBD2 (7 bases). Trimming left V 1 base short and J 11 bases short, with 18 bases between. CDR3 length: 13 residues. CDR1 and CDR2 from the germline V gene are SQVTM and ANQGSEA.

The gene calls are TRBV16 and TRBJ2-1; weak D call: TRBD2 (6 bases). Trimming took off 4 bases at V and 0 bases at J, with 13 bases between the two ends. Looked up from germline, CDR1 is KGHSY and CDR2 is FQNENV. The CDR3 is made up of 16 amino acids. The CDR3, as DNA: TGTGCCAGCAGCCGGGAGGACTTCCCCTCCTACAATGAGCAGTTCTTC. Amino acid sequence: CASSREDFPSYNEQFF.

This clone has a count of ten or more. The CDR3 coding sequence is TGTGCCAGCAGTTTGGGGATTTGGGACAGGACACAAAATCAGCCCCAGCATTTT. Translation gives CASSLGIWDRTQNQPQHF. The chain is built from TRBV2 and TRBJ1-5, with 8 positions matching TRBD1. V shed 5 bases and J 4 bases; nucleotides not matched to a gene: 16. The CDR3 is 18 residues long. Germline V gene sequence: CDR1 SNHLY, CDR2 FYNNEI.

The V call is TRBV7-2, the J call TRBJ2-7; possibly TRBD2 for D (6 bases). Germline CDR1 is SGHTA and CDR2 is FQGNSA. This CDR3 has 15 residues. V dropped 1 base and J dropped 6 bases, with 16 bases sitting between them. The CDR3 is CASSLEGGIPGEQYF. The CDR3 bases are TGTGCCAGCAGCTTAGAAGGAGGGATTCCCGGCGAGCAGTACTTC. Full variable domain (remainder filled in from reference TRBV7-2 and TRBJ2-7): GAGVSQSPSNKVTEKGKDVELRCDPISGHTALYWYRQSLGQGLEFLIYFQGNSAPDKSGLPSDRFSAERTGGSVSTLTIQRTQQEDSAVYLCASSLEGGIPGEQYFGPGTRLTVT.

The V call is TRBV28, the J call TRBJ2-7; weak D call: TRBD1 (6 bases). Per the germline V gene, CDR1 is MDHEN and CDR2 is SYDVKM. The length of the CDR3 is 16 residues. Trimming took off 7 bases at V and 7 bases at J, with 26 bases between the two ends. In DNA form, the CDR3 reads TGTGCCAGCACCTCCTTTTGGGGGCCCCGCGGCGGGGAGCAGTACTTC. Translating gives CASTSFWGPRGGEQYF. The whole variable domain, remainder taken from reference TRBV28 and TRBJ2-7, is DVKVTQSSRYLVKRTGEKVFLECVQDMDHENMFWYRQDPGLGLRLIYFSYDVKMKEKGDIPEGYSVSREKKERFSLILESASTNQTSMYLCASTSFWGPRGGEQYFGPGTRLTVT.

The chain combines TRBV27 with TRBJ1-2, with D maybe TRBD1 (6 bases). Between the trimmed V and J ends, which lost 5 bases and 4 bases, there was a span of 11 bases. Germline-derived CDR1 and CDR2 are MNHEY and SMNVEV (reference sequence). The CDR3 contains 13 residues. DNA for the CDR3: TGTGCCAGCAGTATCGACAGGACCTATGGCTACACCTTC. It codes for CASSIDRTYGYTF.

This chain links TRBV9 with TRBJ1-1; TRBD1 agrees at 8 bases. Unmatched junction bases numbered 4, after V lost 3 bases and J lost 3 bases. This CDR3 contains 14 residues. Germline CDR1 is SGDLS and CDR2 is YYNGEE. The CDR3 here is CASSARDRYTEAFF. The CDR3 DNA sequence: TGTGCCAGCAGCGCCCGGGACAGGTACACTGAAGCTTTCTTT.

This rearrangement joins TRBV5-1 to TRBJ1-5, with D unresolved. Trimming cost V 0 bases and J 0 bases, with 4 bases left between them. CDR1 SGHRS and CDR2 YFSETQ come from the germline V gene. The CDR3 has 14 amino acids. The chain's CDR3 is CASSLDYSNQPQHF. The CDR3, as DNA: TGCGCCAGCAGCTTGGATTATAGCAATCAGCCCCAGCATTTT.

The chain links TRBV5-4 to TRBJ2-3; D ambiguous. Germline CDR1 reads SGHNT; CDR2 reads YYREEE (reference sequence). CDR3 size: 14 residues. V was trimmed by 2 bases and J by 4 bases, leaving 11 bases between them. CDR3 sequence reads: CASSFLQVSDTQYF. The CDR3 nucleotides are TGTGCCAGCAGCTTCCTTCAGGTCTCAGATACGCAGTATTTT.

The chain employs TRBV5-4 and TRBJ1-4, with D perhaps matching TRBD1 (6 bases). Trimming removed 4 bases at V and 7 bases at J, with 14 bases between. The CDR3 length is 14 residues. The germline V gene has CDR1 SGHNT and CDR2 YYREEE (reference sequence). This CDR3 reads CASSPDSFGEKLFF. CDR3 coding DNA: TGTGCCAGCAGCCCGGACAGCTTCGGTGAAAAACTGTTTTTT.